This entry describes one T cell receptor beta chain. The CDR3 does not end in the conserved phenylalanine or tryptophan, so this is likely a read error. The data were taken from a study of follicular helper T cells after annual influenza vaccination. Looking at the study overall: Across the 2013-2014, 2014-2015 and 2015-2016 vaccination seasons, some subjects were resampled.

Time point denoted: 2014-2015 season, pre-vaccination. Sorted cTfh were non-naive CD4+CXCR5+PD-1+, either ICOS+CD38+ or ICOS-CD38-. The CDR3 loop spans 13 amino acids. V lost 6 bases to trimming and J lost 2 bases, with 10 bases between them. Per the germline V gene, CDR1 is MNHEY and CDR2 is SMNVEV (reference sequence). Only in-frame clones appear in the TCRdb table, and some are missing; sequencing was by immunoSEQ multiplex PCR. The sample records approximately 25,000 clones, approximately 80% being singletons. The chain is built from TRBV27 and TRBJ1-2; D remains ambiguous. The sample here was CXCR5+ CD38- circulating T follicular helper cells from blood, taken on the day of influenza vaccination. The subset: circulating Tfh, non-naive CD4+CXCR5+PD-1+ (ICOS+CD38+ or ICOS-CD38-). This receptor was obtained from an adult who received the influenza vaccine. CDR3: CASSQKENYGYTL. The CDR3 nucleotides read TGTGCCAGCAGCCAAAAGGAGAACTATGGCTACACCCTC.